These 29 T cell receptor beta chains originate from one sample sequenced in a study of shared clonotypes between healthy human individuals. The assay was immunoSEQ multiplex PCR, and TCRdb's table has in-frame clones only and misses some. The table shows approximately 590,000 clones, with about 95% occurring only once. CD8 cells classed as naive were CD45RO-negative and positively selected for CCR7, excluding terminally differentiated effector memory CD45RA+ cells. The sequencing input was naive CD8+ T cells sorted from blood. The receptors stem from a woman in her twenties or thirties in good health.

V usage is TRBV11-2 and J usage is TRBJ2-5, with 7 nucleotides matching TRBD2. V lost 1 base to trimming and J lost 4 bases; unmatched junction nucleotides: 15. Germline CDR1 SGHAT, CDR2 FQNNGV. There are 18 residues in the CDR3. For the CDR3, the DNA is TGTGCCAGCAGCTTAGTGTCGGGTTGGCGCGGGAGAGGAGAGACCCAGTACTTC. Protein product: CASSLVSGWRGRGETQYF.

The V call is TRBV21-1, the J call TRBJ1-5. TRBV21-1 is labeled a pseudogene. The CDR3 spans 15 residues. The CDR3 loop reads CASSKEGCSNQPQHF. CDR3 bases: TGTGCCAGCAGCAAAGAGGGTTGCAGCAATCAGCCCCAGCATTTT.

The V and J genes are TRBV14 and TRBJ2-1, with TRBD1 as a possible D gene (5 bases). The germline CDR1 and CDR2 sequences are SGHDN and FVKESK. This CDR3 contains 12 residues. Trimming shortened V by 7 bases and J by 4 bases, and 8 bases separated the two germline ends. The CDR3 reads CASMKGYNEQFF. The CDR3 DNA follows: TGTGCCAGCATGAAGGGGTACAATGAGCAGTTCTTC.

The chain links TRBV7-9 to TRBJ2-5, with a possible D match to TRBD2 (5 bases). Germline V CDR1 and CDR2: SEHNR, FQNEAQ (reference sequence). V was trimmed by 1 base and J by 11 bases, leaving 11 bases between them. This CDR3 is 12 amino acids long. Written as DNA, the CDR3 is TGTGCCAGCAGCTTAGGCGGACTTGAGCAGTACTTC. This encodes CASSLGGLEQYF.

The genes are TRBV10-3 and TRBJ2-2; D remains unclear. Per the germline V gene, CDR1 is ENHRY and CDR2 is SYGVKD. Between the trimmed V and J ends, which lost 2 bases and 4 bases, there was a span of 11 bases. The CDR3 is 15 amino acids. CDR3: CAISERRSPTGELFF. The DNA for the CDR3 is TGTGCCATCAGTGAGCGGCGCTCCCCCACCGGGGAGCTGTTTTTT.

The J gene is TRBJ1-2, the V gene TRBV30, with 8 bases lining up with TRBD1. The CDR3 consists of 12 residues. Trimming at V came to 2 bases and at J to 6 bases, leaving 2 bases not matched to a gene. CDR1 and CDR2 from the germline V gene are GTSNPN and SVGIG (reference sequence). The CDR3 loop is CAWSLQGDGYTF. Written as DNA, the CDR3 is TGTGCCTGGAGTTTACAGGGGGATGGCTACACCTTC. The variable domain in full, with the rest retrieved from reference TRBV30 and TRBJ1-2, is SQTIHQWPATLVQPVGSPLSLECTVEGTSNPNLYWYRQAAGRGLQLLFYSVGIGQISSEVPQNLSASRPQDRQFILSSKKLLLSDSGFYLCAWSLQGDGYTFGSGTRLTVV.

About this clone itself: Other DNA sequences in this sample translate to the same CDR3. This chain connects TRBV9 to TRBJ1-4; weak D call: TRBD1 (6 bases). Per germline, CDR1 SGDLS and CDR2 YYNGEE. This CDR3 is 15 amino acids long. Trimming took 0 bases from V and 1 from J, leaving 7 bases between them. The CDR3 DNA reads as TGTGCCAGCAGCGTAGGGGGGCGAACTAATGAAAAACTGTTTTTT. Encoded protein: CASSVGGRTNEKLFF.

This clone occurred once. The chain is built from TRBV28 and TRBJ2-1; the match to TRBD1 covers 7 bases. CDR1 is MDHEN and CDR2 is SYDVKM in the germline V gene. The CDR3 has 15 amino acids. After removal of 5 bases from V and 4 bases from J, the junction contained 8 bases not matched to a gene. Here the CDR3 DNA reads TGTGCCAGCAGTCCCCCGACAGGGTCTTACAATGAGCAGTTCTTC. It encodes CASSPPTGSYNEQFF.

In this sample, this clone turned up once. J is TRBJ2-1 and V is TRBV7-8; D is possibly TRBD1 (5 bases). This CDR3 region has 18 residues. The V gene's germline CDR1 is SGHVS and CDR2 FQNEAQ. Deletions cut 0 bases from V and 0 bases from J, with 15 bases between. Here the CDR3 DNA reads TGTGCCAGCAGCTTAGCGCCGACAGAATCTAGCTCCTACAATGAGCAGTTCTTC. Translation: CASSLAPTESSSYNEQFF.

This chain connects TRBV4-1 to TRBJ1-2; D ambiguous. The CDR3 sequence is 13 residues long. Germline V gives CDR1 MGHRA, CDR2 YSYEKL. Trimming removed 0 bases from V and 3 bases from J, with 5 bases in between. The DNA of the CDR3 is TGCGCCAGCAGCCAAGATCCGGACTATGGCTACACCTTC. It encodes CASSQDPDYGYTF.

The gene calls are TRBV7-2 and TRBJ1-3, with D hard to call. The V end lost 7 bases, the J end lost 0 bases, and 13 bases lay between the germline ends. The germline V gene has CDR1 SGHTA and CDR2 FQGNSA. CDR3 length: 15 amino acids. The CDR3 spells CASISGSYSGNTIYF. Here the CDR3 DNA reads TGTGCCAGCATCTCCGGGTCCTACTCTGGAAACACCATATATTTT.

The chain carries TRBV4-2 and TRBJ2-3, with D unclear. Trimming left V 0 bases short and J 4 bases short, with 5 bases between. There are 13 residues in the CDR3. Germline CDR1 LGHNA, CDR2 YNFKEQ. The CDR3 loop is CASSQDAPDTQYF. Written as DNA, the CDR3 is TGTGCCAGCAGCCAAGACGCCCCAGATACGCAGTATTTT.

As to this clone: Other DNA sequences within the sample encode an identical CDR3. The chain has TRBV29-1 and TRBJ2-1, with TRBD2 identical over 11 bases. CDR3 length equals 15 residues. V trimming: 1 base; J trimming: 4 bases; junction bases outside the gene matches: 3. From germline, CDR1 is SQVTM and CDR2 ANQGSEA. DNA for the CDR3: TGCAGCGTTGAAGGTCTAGCGGGGGGATACAATGAGCAGTTCTTC. Its protein is CSVEGLAGGYNEQFF.

V is TRBV27 and J is TRBJ2-1, with 9 bases aligning to TRBD2. V trimming: 2 bases; J trimming: 7 bases; junction bases outside the gene matches: 6. CDR1 and CDR2 (germline): MNHEY, SMNVEV (reference sequence). There are 15 residues in the CDR3. CDR3 sequence reads: CASSLLGGRANEQFF. DNA for the CDR3: TGTGCCAGCAGTTTACTCGGCGGGAGGGCAAATGAGCAGTTCTTC.

This sequence joins TRBV2 and TRBJ2-7; no firm D call. Germline V gene data show CDR1 as SNHLY and CDR2 as FYNNEI. The CDR3 loop spans 13 amino acids. V was cut by 4 bases and J by 0 bases, with 7 bases left in between. CDR3: CASSGSLSYEQYF. CDR3 DNA: TGTGCCAGCAGTGGCTCCCTCTCCTACGAGCAGTACTTC.

The genes are TRBV7-8 and TRBJ1-1; D is perhaps TRBD1 (6 bases). The germline V and J ends were trimmed by 5 bases and 1 base, with 11 bases remaining between them. In germline, CDR1 is SGHVS, CDR2 FQNEAQ. The CDR3 consists of 14 residues. DNA of the CDR3: TGTGCCAGCAGCCGGACAGATTCGAACACTGAAGCTTTCTTT. Its translation is CASSRTDSNTEAFF. Variable domain in full (rest from reference TRBV7-8 and TRBJ1-1): GAGVSQSPRYKVAKRGQDVALRCDPISGHVSLFWYQQALGQGPEFLTYFQNEAQLDKSGLPSDRFFAERPEGSVSTLKIQRTQQEDSAVYLCASSRTDSNTEAFFGQGTRLTVV.

This clone was observed a single time. The chain is built from TRBV28 and TRBJ2-3; no clear D gene. The germline V gene encodes CDR1 MDHEN and CDR2 SYDVKM. The CDR3 sequence is 13 residues long. Trimming removed 5 bases at V and 0 bases at J, with 6 bases between. The CDR3 loop is CASSTLSTDTQYF. The DNA for the CDR3 is TGTGCCAGCAGTACCCTCAGCACAGATACGCAGTATTTT. The entire variable domain, with the rest obtained from reference TRBV28 and TRBJ2-3, is as follows: DVKVTQSSRYLVKRTGEKVFLECVQDMDHENMFWYRQDPGLGLRLIYFSYDVKMKEKGDIPEGYSVSREKKERFSLILESASTNQTSMYLCASSTLSTDTQYFGPGTRLTVL.

J is TRBJ2-5 and V is TRBV6-6; 10 bases agree with TRBD2. From germline, CDR1 is MNHNY and CDR2 SVGAGI (reference sequence). V lost 3 bases and J lost 5; bases outside the gene matches: 9. CDR3 size: 16 residues. The DNA of the CDR3 is TGTGCCAGCAGTTATTCCACAGCGGGAGGGCGGGAGACCCAGTACTTC. Amino acids: CASSYSTAGGRETQYF.

This chain links TRBV4-2 with TRBJ2-7; tentatively, D is TRBD2 (5 bases). Trimming shortened V by 0 bases and J by 0 bases, and 12 bases separated the two germline ends. The germline V gene encodes CDR1 LGHNA and CDR2 YNFKEQ. This CDR3 comprises 16 residues. DNA for the CDR3: TGTGCCAGCAGCCAAGATTTGAGCGGAAGCTCCTACGAGCAGTACTTC. Residues: CASSQDLSGSSYEQYF.

In the case of this clone: Its ends do not fully match the called genes, so a read error is possible. The chain combines TRBV28 with TRBJ2-2, with 8 bases that match TRBD1. Germline V gene lookup returns CDR1 MDHEN and CDR2 SYDVKM. The CDR3 covers 15 residues. CDR3 amino acids: CASSFRQGNAGELFF. CDR3 nucleotides: TGTGCCAGCAGTTTTCGACAGGGGAACGCCGGGGAGCTGTTTTTT. Variable domain in full (rest from reference TRBV28 and TRBJ2-2): DVKVTQSSRYLVKRTGEKVFLECVQDMDHENMFWYRQDPGLGLRLIYFSYDVKMKEKGDIPEGYSVSREKKERFSLILESASTNQTSMYLCASSFRQGNAGELFFGEGSRLTVL.

CDR3 loop: CASSFNREPDTQYF. The CDR3 region has the DNA TGTGCCAGTAGTTTCAACCGGGAGCCAGATACGCAGTATTTT. This rearrangement joins TRBV19 to TRBJ2-3; the D gene is possibly TRBD2 (6 bases). The CDR3 contains 14 residues. The germline V and J ends were trimmed by 5 bases and 4 bases, with 13 bases remaining between them. Looked up from germline, CDR1 is LNHDA and CDR2 is SQIVND (reference sequence). The variable domain in full, completed from reference TRBV19 and TRBJ2-3, reads DGGITQSPKYLFRKEGQNVTLSCEQNLNHDAMYWYRQDPGQGLRLIYYSQIVNDFQKGDIAEGYSVSREKKESFPLTVTSAQKNPTAFYLCASSFNREPDTQYFGPGTRLTVL.

The chain links TRBV2 to TRBJ2-7, with TRBD1 identical over 9 bases. The V segment lost 7 bases and the J segment 4 bases; nucleotides outside the gene matches: 11. CDR3 length: 15 amino acids. Looked up from germline, CDR1 is SNHLY and CDR2 is FYNNEI. The CDR3 coding sequence is TGTGCCAGCACCCAACCGGGACAGGGCCCTTACGAGCAGTACTTC. The encoded protein is CASTQPGQGPYEQYF.

The rearrangement links TRBV7-9 to TRBJ1-1; the D gene is possibly TRBD1 (6 bases). V was cut by 1 base and J by 6 bases, with 9 bases left in between. The CDR3 has 13 amino acids. CDR1 is SEHNR and CDR2 is FQNEAQ in the germline V gene (reference sequence). This CDR3 is CASSLGGAPEAFF. The DNA for the CDR3 is TGTGCCAGCAGCTTAGGGGGGGCCCCTGAAGCTTTCTTT.

DNA of the CDR3: TGTGCCAGCAGCTTGGACCCTCCTAGGTCCTACGAGCAGTACTTC. Its translation is CASSLDPPRSYEQYF. The chain is built from TRBV5-6 and TRBJ2-7; D is undetermined. The CDR3 runs to 15 residues. The germline V gene encodes CDR1 SGHDT and CDR2 YYEEEE. With 0 bases removed from V and 1 base from J, the gap between germline ends came to 11 bases. The complete variable domain, with remaining parts taken from reference TRBV5-6 and TRBJ2-7, reads DAGVTQSPTHLIKTRGQQVTLRCSPKSGHDTVSWYQQALGQGPQFIFQYYEEEERQRGNFPDRFSGHQFPNYSSELNVNALLLGDSALYLCASSLDPPRSYEQYFGPGTRLTVT.

This clone was observed once. The J gene is TRBJ2-7, the V gene TRBV2; D may be TRBD2 (6 bases). Looked up from germline, CDR1 is SNHLY and CDR2 is FYNNEI. V was shortened by 3 bases and J by 0 bases, with 12 bases between the two germline ends. The CDR3 is 15 amino acids. The CDR3 DNA reads TGTGCCAGCAGTGAGGGACGGGACTTCTCCTACGAGCAGTACTTC. Its protein is CASSEGRDFSYEQYF.

The chain employs TRBV5-4 and TRBJ2-7; perhaps TRBD2 as D (6 bases). The CDR3 totals 17 residues. Deletions cut 1 base from V and 2 bases from J, with 19 bases between. Germline V gene lookup returns CDR1 SGHNT and CDR2 YYREEE (reference sequence). The CDR3 sequence: CASSLKAGGGGTYEQYF. For the CDR3, the DNA is TGTGCCAGCAGCTTGAAGGCCGGGGGTGGCGGTACCTACGAGCAGTACTTC.

This clone was observed a single time. V and J are TRBV5-1 and TRBJ2-7; D not resolved. From germline, CDR1 is SGHRS and CDR2 YFSETQ. V shed 2 bases and J shed 2 bases, with 11 bases lying between them. CDR3 length equals 14 residues. Written as DNA, the CDR3 is TGCGCCAGCAGCTTCACTCAAGGACCCTACGAGCAGTACTTC. This encodes CASSFTQGPYEQYF. Filled out from reference TRBV5-1 and TRBJ2-7, the complete variable domain reads KAGVTQTPRYLIKTRGQQVTLSCSPISGHRSVSWYQQTPGQGLQFLFEYFSETQRNKGNFPGRFSGRQFSNSRSEMNVSTLELGDSALYLCASSFTQGPYEQYFGPGTRLTVT.

This chain uses TRBV6-1 with TRBJ2-1; 11 bases are a match to TRBD2. V shed 2 bases and J 3 bases; nucleotides not matched to a gene: 18. The CDR3 runs to 21 residues. Per the germline V gene, CDR1 is MNHNS and CDR2 is SASEGT. DNA for the CDR3: TGTGCCAGCAGTGAACCCCAGACTAGCGGGAACCCCTGGGGTTTCTACAATGAGCAGTTCTTC. Its translation is CASSEPQTSGNPWGFYNEQFF.

V usage is TRBV30 and J usage is TRBJ1-3; D call uncertain. Germline V CDR1 and CDR2: GTSNPN, SVGIG (reference sequence). V was pared by 1 base and J by 0 bases, with 10 bases between. The CDR3 is made up of 15 amino acids. The CDR3 sequence is CAWSERPGSGNTIYF. In nucleotides, the CDR3 is TGTGCCTGGAGTGAAAGACCAGGCTCTGGAAACACCATATATTTT.